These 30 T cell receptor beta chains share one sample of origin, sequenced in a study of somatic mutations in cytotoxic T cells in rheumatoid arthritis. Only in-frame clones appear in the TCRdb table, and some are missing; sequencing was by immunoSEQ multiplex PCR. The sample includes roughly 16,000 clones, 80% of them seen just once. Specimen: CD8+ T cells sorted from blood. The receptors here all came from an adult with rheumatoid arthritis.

As DNA, the CDR3 is TGTGCCAGCAAGGGTCGCGGGCAGGGGGGGACCGGGGAGCTGTTTTTT. It translates to CASKGRGQGGTGELFF. The chain links TRBV2 to TRBJ2-2, with D perhaps TRBD1 or TRBD2 (7 bases each). Germline CDR1 is SNHLY and CDR2 is FYNNEI. This CDR3 has 16 residues. V was trimmed by 7 bases and J by 5 bases, leaving 20 bases between them.

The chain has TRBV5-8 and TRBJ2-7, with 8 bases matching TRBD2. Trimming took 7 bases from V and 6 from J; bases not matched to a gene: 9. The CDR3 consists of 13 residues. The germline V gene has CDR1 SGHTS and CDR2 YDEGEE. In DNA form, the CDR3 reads TGTGCCAGCGGACTCGGGGGGGCACTCGAGCAGTACTTC. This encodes CASGLGGALEQYF.

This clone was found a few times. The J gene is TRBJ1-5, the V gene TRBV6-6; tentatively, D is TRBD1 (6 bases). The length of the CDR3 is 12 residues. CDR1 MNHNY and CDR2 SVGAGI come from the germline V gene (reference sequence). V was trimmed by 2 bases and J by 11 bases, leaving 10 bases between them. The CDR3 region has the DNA TGTGCCAGCAGTTACGGGGGGCCGGCCCAGCATTTT. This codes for CASSYGGPAQHF.

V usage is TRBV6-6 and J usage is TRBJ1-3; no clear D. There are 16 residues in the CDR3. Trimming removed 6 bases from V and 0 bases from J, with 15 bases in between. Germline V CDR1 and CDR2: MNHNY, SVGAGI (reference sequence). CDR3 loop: CASRRNRAGSGNTIYF. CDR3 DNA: TGTGCCAGCAGGCGCAATAGGGCCGGCTCTGGAAACACCATATATTTT.

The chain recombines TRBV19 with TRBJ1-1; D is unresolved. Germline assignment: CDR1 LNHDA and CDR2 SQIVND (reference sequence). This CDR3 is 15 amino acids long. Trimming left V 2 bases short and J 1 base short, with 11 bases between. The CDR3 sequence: CASSISSSSNTEAFF. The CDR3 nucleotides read TGTGCCAGTAGTATAAGTAGTTCCTCGAACACTGAAGCTTTCTTT.

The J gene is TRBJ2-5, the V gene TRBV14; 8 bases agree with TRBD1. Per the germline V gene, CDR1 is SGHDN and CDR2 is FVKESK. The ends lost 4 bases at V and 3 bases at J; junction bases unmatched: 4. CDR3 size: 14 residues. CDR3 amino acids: CASSLLQGEETQYF. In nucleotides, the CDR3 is TGTGCCAGCAGCCTCTTACAGGGGGAAGAGACCCAGTACTTC. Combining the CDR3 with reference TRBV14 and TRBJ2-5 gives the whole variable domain EAGVTQFPSHSVIEKGQTVTLRCDPISGHDNLYWYRRVMGKEIKFLLHFVKESKQDESGMPNNRFLAERTGGTYSTLKVQPAELEDSGVYFCASSLLQGEETQYFGPGTRLLVL.

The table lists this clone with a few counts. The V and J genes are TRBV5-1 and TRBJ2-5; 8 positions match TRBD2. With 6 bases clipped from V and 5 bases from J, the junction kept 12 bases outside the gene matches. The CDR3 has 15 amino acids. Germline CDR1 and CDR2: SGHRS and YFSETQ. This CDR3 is CASNWRGEPRETQYF. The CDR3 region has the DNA TGCGCCAGCAATTGGCGGGGGGAACCAAGGGAGACCCAGTACTTC.

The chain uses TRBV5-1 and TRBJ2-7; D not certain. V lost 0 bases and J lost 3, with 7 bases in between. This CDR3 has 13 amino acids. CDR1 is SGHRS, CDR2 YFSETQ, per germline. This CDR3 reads CASSLGLLYEQYF. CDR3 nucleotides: TGCGCCAGCAGCTTGGGCCTACTCTACGAGCAGTACTTC.

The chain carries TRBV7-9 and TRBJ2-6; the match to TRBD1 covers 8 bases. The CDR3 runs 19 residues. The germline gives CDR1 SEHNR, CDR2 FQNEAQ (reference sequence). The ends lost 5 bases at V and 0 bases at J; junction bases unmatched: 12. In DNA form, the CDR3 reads TGTGCCAGCAGCAAAGGGGTCGGACAGGGAACCTCTGGGGCCAACGTCCTGACTTTC. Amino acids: CASSKGVGQGTSGANVLTF.

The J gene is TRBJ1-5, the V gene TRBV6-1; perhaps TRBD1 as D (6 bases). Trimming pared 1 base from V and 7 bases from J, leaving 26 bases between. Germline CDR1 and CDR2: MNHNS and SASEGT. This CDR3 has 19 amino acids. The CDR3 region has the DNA TGTGCCAGCAGTGAAGGTGGTGGACAGCGCCTTTTACGGGACCAGCCCCAGCATTTT. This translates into CASSEGGGQRLLRDQPQHF.

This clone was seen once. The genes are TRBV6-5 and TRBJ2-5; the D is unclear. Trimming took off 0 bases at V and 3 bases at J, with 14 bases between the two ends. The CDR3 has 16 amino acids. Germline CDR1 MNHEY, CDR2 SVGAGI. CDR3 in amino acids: CASSYSHRTAEETQYF. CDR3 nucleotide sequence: TGTGCCAGCAGTTACTCGCATCGAACAGCCGAAGAGACCCAGTACTTC.

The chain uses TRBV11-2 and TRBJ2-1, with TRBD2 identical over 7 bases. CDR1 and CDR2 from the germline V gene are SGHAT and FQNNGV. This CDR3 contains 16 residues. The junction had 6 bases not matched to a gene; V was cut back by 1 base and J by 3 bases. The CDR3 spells CASSLVAAGDYNEQFF. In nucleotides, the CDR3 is TGTGCCAGCAGCTTAGTTGCGGCGGGGGACTACAATGAGCAGTTCTTC.

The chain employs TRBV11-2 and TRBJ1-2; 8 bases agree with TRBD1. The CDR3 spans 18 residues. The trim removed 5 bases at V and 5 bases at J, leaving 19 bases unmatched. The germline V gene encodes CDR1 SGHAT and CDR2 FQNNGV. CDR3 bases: TGTGCCAGCAGCCATGGACAGGGCGCACCGCCTAGAAAATATGGCTACACCTTC. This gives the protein CASSHGQGAPPRKYGYTF.

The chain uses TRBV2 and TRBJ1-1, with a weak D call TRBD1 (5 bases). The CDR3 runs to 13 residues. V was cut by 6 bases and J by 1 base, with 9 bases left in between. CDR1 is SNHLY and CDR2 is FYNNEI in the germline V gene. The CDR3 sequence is CASRVGGNTEAFF. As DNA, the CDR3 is TGTGCCAGCAGGGTCGGGGGGAACACTGAAGCTTTCTTT. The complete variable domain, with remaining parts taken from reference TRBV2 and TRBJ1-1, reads EPEVTQTPSHQVTQMGQEVILRCVPISNHLYFYWYRQILGQKVEFLVSFYNNEISEKSEIFDDQFSVERPDGSNFTLKIRSTKLEDSAMYFCASRVGGNTEAFFGQGTRLTVV.

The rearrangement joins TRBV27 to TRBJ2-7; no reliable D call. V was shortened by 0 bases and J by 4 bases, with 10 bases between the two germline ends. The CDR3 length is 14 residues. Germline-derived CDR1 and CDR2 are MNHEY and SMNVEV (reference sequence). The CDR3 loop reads CASSLSGNGYEQYF. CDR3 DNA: TGTGCCAGCAGTTTATCCGGCAATGGTTACGAGCAGTACTTC.

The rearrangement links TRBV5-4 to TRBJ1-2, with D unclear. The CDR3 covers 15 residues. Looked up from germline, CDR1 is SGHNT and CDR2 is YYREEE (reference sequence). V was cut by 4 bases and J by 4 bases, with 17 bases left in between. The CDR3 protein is CASSDRGYTSYGYTF. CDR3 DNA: TGTGCCAGCAGCGACCGGGGTTACACCTCCTATGGCTACACCTTC.

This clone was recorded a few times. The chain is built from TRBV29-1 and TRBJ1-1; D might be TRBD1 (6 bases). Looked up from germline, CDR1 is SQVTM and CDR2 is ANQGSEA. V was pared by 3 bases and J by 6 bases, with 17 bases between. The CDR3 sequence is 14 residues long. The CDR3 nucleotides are TGCAGCGTTGATGAGGGGGAGGGATTGGCTGAAGCTTTCTTT. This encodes CSVDEGEGLAEAFF.

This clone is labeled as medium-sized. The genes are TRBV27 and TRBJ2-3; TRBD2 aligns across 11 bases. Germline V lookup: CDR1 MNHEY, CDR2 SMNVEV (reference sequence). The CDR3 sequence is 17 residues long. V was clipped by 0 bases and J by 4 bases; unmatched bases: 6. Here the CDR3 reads CASSLSTSGAGADTQYF. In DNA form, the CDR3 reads TGTGCCAGCAGTTTATCGACTAGCGGGGCCGGGGCAGATACGCAGTATTTT.

The CDR3 DNA reads TGTGCCACCAGCAGACAGGGTGATGAGACCCAGTACTTC. Protein product: CATSRQGDETQYF. J is TRBJ2-5 and V is TRBV15; D might be TRBD1 (5 bases). Trimming removed 2 bases at V and 5 bases at J, with 9 bases between. The CDR3 is 13 amino acids. Per germline, CDR1 LNHNV and CDR2 YYDKDF (reference sequence).

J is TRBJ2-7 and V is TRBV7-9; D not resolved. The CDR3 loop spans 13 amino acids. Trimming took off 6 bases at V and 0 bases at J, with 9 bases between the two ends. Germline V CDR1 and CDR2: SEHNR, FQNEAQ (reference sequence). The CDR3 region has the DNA TGTGCCAGCAGACCACCCCACTCCTACGAGCAGTACTTC. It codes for CASRPPHSYEQYF.

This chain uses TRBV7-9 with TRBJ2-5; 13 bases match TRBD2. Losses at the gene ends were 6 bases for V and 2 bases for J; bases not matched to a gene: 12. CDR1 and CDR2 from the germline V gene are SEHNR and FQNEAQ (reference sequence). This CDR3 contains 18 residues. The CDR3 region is CASRPRLAGGLGQETQYF. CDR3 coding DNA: TGTGCCAGCAGACCACGACTAGCGGGGGGTTTGGGGCAAGAGACCCAGTACTTC.

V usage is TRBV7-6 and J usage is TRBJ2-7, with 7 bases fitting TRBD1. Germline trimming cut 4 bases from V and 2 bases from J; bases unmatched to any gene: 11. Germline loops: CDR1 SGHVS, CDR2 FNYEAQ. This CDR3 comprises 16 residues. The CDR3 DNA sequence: TGTGCCAGCAGCTCTCAGAGGGGGCAGGAGGCCTACGAGCAGTACTTC. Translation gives CASSSQRGQEAYEQYF.

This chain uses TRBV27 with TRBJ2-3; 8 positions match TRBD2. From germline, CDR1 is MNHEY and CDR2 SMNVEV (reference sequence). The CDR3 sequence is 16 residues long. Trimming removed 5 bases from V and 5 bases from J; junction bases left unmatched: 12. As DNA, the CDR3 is TGTGCCAGCAGTCCCCGACCCGGCGGGGGGAGAGATACGCAGTATTTT. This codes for CASSPRPGGGRDTQYF.

Here the CDR3 reads CASSRLAGTYEQYF. In DNA, the CDR3 is TGCGCCAGCAGCCGACTAGCGGGGACCTACGAGCAGTACTTC. V and J are TRBV4-1 and TRBJ2-7; 11 bases align to TRBD2. The CDR3 extends over 14 amino acids. Germline V gene data show CDR1 as MGHRA and CDR2 as YSYEKL. V was pared by 4 bases and J by 2 bases, with 1 base of the junction left unmatched.

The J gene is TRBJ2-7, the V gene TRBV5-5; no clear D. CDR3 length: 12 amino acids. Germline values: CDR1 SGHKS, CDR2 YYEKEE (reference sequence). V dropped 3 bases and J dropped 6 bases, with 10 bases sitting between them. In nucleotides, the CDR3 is TGTGCCAGCAGCTCCTGGGTTGGCGAGCAGTACTTC. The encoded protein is CASSSWVGEQYF.

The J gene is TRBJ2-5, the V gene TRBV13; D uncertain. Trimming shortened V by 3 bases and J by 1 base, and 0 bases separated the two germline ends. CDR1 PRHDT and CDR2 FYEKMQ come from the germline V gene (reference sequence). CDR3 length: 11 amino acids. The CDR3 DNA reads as TGTGCCAGCAGCTTCCAAGAGACCCAGTACTTC. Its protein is CASSFQETQYF.

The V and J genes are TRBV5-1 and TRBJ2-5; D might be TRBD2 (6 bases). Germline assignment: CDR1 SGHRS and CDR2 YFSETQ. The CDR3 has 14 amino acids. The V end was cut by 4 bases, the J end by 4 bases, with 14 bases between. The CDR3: CASSVRDSAETQYF. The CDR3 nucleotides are TGCGCCAGCAGCGTCCGGGACTCTGCAGAGACCCAGTACTTC.

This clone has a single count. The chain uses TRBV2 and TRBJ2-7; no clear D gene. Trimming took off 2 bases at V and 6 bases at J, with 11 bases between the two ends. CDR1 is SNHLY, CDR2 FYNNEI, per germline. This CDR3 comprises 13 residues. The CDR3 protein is CASSEMGSAEQYF. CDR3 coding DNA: TGTGCCAGCAGTGAAATGGGAAGTGCCGAGCAGTACTTC.

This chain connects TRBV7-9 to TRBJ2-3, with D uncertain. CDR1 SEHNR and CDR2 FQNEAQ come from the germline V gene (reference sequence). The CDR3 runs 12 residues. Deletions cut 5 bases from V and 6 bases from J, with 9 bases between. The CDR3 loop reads CASSLRADTQYF. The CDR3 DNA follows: TGTGCCAGCAGCCTACGGGCGGATACGCAGTATTTT.

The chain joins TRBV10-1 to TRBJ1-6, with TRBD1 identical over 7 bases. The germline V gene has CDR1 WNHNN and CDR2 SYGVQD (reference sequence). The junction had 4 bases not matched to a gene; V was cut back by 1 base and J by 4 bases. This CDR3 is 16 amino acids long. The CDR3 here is CASSEYPGQYNSPLHF. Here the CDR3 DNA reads TGCGCCAGCAGTGAGTACCCGGGACAGTATAATTCACCCCTCCACTTT.